A single T cell receptor (beta chain) is shown here with its context. Its matching antigen is unknown. Sorted CD4+ subsets: naive, central memory, regulatory, stem cell-like memory (CD45RO/CCR7/CD25/CD127/CD95/CD27 panel). Sorting gave populations that all exceeded 95% purity. This CDR3 has 13 amino acids. The germline V and J ends were trimmed by 2 bases and 2 bases, with 3 bases remaining between them. The germline V gene encodes CDR1 MDHEN and CDR2 SYDVKM. The sample is drawn from a study of beta chain features in type 1 diabetes. The authors reverse transcribed all of the isolated RNA, so sequencing captured expressed TCRB transcripts. Some clones are missing from TCRdb's copy, which holds only in-frame ones; the method was immunoSEQ multiplex PCR. Of more than 250,000 clones in the sample, over 11% are singletons; the top ten hold around 0.016%. Study conclusions and caveats: In comparison with healthy donors, patients had naive, central memory and Treg TCRB repertoires that appeared more similar. More deletions and fewer insertions at VDJ junctions were found in patients with type 1 diabetes. In all four CD4+ subsets, TCRB CDR3 length was significantly, moderately reduced in type 1 diabetes.

The V call is TRBV28, the J call TRBJ2-2; D is uncertain. The sequence was obtained from a man aged 25-45 years with type 1 diabetes. The sequenced sample consisted of naive CD4+ T cells from blood. CDR3 DNA: TGTGCCAGCAGTTTAGGCAACACCGGGGAGCTGTTTTTT. It yields the protein CASSLGNTGELFF.